These T cell receptor beta chains were read from a single sample in a study of shared clonotypes between healthy human individuals. The assay was immunoSEQ multiplex PCR, and TCRdb's table has in-frame clones only and misses some. Among around 700,000 clones listed, 60% to 80% were seen once. The sample consisted of memory CD4+ T cells sorted from blood. The receptor source for this set is a woman under 40 in good health. CDR3s include the opening cysteine and the closing phenylalanine or tryptophan. D genes are given only for firm matches. The size field is filled for only some rows; it gives once, few, many or a size class.

>.|TRBJ1-4|TRBV5-4|13|.
CASSSGPFEKLFF
TGTGCCAGCAGCTCAGGACCTTTTGAAAAACTGTTTTTT
>TRBD2|TRBJ2-7|TRBV28|15|.
CASSPAGLHQLKQYF
TGTGCCAGCAGTCCAGCGGGACTACACCAGTTAAAGCAGTACTTC
>TRBD2|TRBJ2-3|TRBV10-3|15|.
CATQRGGRESDTQYF
TGTGCCACCCAGCGGGGGGGGCGGGAGTCAGATACGCAGTATTTT
>.|TRBJ2-7|TRBV10-3|14|.
CAISESLVHLEQYF
TGTGCCATCAGTGAGTCGCTAGTCCACCTCGAGCAGTACTTC
>.|TRBJ2-7|TRBV6-1|13|.
CASRTGPSYEQYF
TGTGCCAGCAGAACAGGACCCTCCTACGAGCAGTACTTC
>.|TRBJ2-1|TRBV19|15|.
CASSIVTIAINEQFF
TGTGCCAGTAGTATAGTCACTATCGCCATCAATGAGCAGTTCTTC
>.|TRBJ2-3|TRBV4-2|16|many
CASSQEDTGYLDTQYF
TGTGCCAGCAGCCAAGAGGATACGGGCTACCTAGATACGCAGTATTTT
>TRBD2|TRBJ2-3|TRBV11-2|15|.
CASSTGTSGANTQYF
TGTGCCAGCAGTACCGGGACTAGCGGAGCTAATACGCAGTATTTT
>.|TRBJ2-7|TRBV11-2|13|.
CASSLGRTYEQYF
TGTGCCAGCAGCTTAGGCCGAACCTACGAGCAGTACTTC
>.|TRBJ2-2|TRBV27|16|.
CASSPPRGMNTGELFF
TGTGCCAGCAGCCCCCCTAGGGGGATGAACACCGGGGAGCTGTTTTTT
>.|TRBJ2-7|TRBV28|15|.
CASSYETRFFYEQYF
TGTGCCAGCAGTTATGAGACTAGGTTTTTTTACGAGCAGTACTTC
>TRBD2|TRBJ2-1|TRBV11-2|15|.
CASSMTSGSGGEQFF
TGTGCCAGCAGCATGACTAGCGGGAGCGGCGGTGAGCAGTTCTTC
>TRBD1|TRBJ1-5|TRBV19|14|.
CASSTGQGHQPQHF
TGTGCCAGTAGTACAGGACAGGGGCATCAGCCCCAGCATTTT
>.|TRBJ2-1|TRBV5-1|14|.
CASSFLGDDNEQFF
TGCGCCAGCAGCTTTTTGGGGGATGACAATGAGCAGTTCTTC
>TRBD2|TRBJ2-2|TRBV4-1|17|once
CASSRPGGGINTGELFF
TGCGCCAGCAGCCGACCCGGGGGAGGGATAAACACCGGGGAGCTGTTTTTT
>.|TRBJ2-7|TRBV25-1|14|.
CASSPGPSSYEQYF
TGTGCCAGCAGTCCGGGCCCCAGCTCCTACGAGCAGTACTTC
>.|TRBJ1-1|TRBV19|15|.
CASSMLGQMNTEAFF
TGTGCCAGTAGTATGCTAGGACAGATGAACACTGAAGCTTTCTTT
>TRBD2|TRBJ2-2|TRBV2|17|few
CASSEAVAGGWTGELFF
TGTGCCAGCAGTGAAGCGGTAGCGGGAGGGTGGACCGGGGAGCTGTTTTTT